The next 12 T cell receptor beta chains were all read from a single sample in a study of blood T cell repertoires in COVID-19. Some clones are missing from TCRdb's copy, which holds only in-frame ones; the method was immunoSEQ multiplex PCR. This sample has about 190,000 clones, with 88% found just once. The specimen was peripheral blood. The receptors originated from a man aged 25 to 40 with acute or convalescent COVID-19.

V is TRBV7-8 and J is TRBJ2-7; the match to TRBD2 covers 10 bases. The CDR3 is made up of 16 amino acids. J gave up 0 bases and V 0 bases, and 2 bases lay outside the gene matches. The germline V gene encodes CDR1 SGHVS and CDR2 FQNEAQ. The DNA of the CDR3 is TGTGCCAGCAGCTTAGCGCCTAGCGGGAGCTCCTACGAGCAGTACTTC. Translation gives CASSLAPSGSSYEQYF.

The CDR3 protein is CASSFQGPNEKLFF. The CDR3 coding sequence is TGTGCCAGCAGCTTTCAGGGCCCTAATGAAAAACTGTTTTTT. The chain is built from TRBV5-5 and TRBJ1-4; D possibly corresponds to TRBD1 (5 bases). This CDR3 spans 14 amino acids. Trimming took 2 bases from V and 3 from J, leaving 8 bases between them. Germline lookup yields CDR1 SGHKS and CDR2 YYEKEE (reference sequence).

V gene TRBV6-6 combines with J gene TRBJ1-3; D gene ambiguous. Trimming took off 7 bases at V and 6 bases at J, with 10 bases between the two ends. The CDR3 has 12 amino acids. Germline-derived CDR1 and CDR2 are MNHNY and SVGAGI (reference sequence). The CDR3 region has the DNA TGTGCCAGCAAGTGGAGCGAAAACACCATATATTTT. It is translated as CASKWSENTIYF.

The genes are TRBV19 and TRBJ1-3; D is unresolved. The CDR3 has 13 amino acids. Between the trimmed V and J ends, which lost 5 bases and 4 bases, there was a span of 9 bases. Germline V gene sequence: CDR1 LNHDA, CDR2 SQIVND (reference sequence). CDR3 sequence: CASSPHKGNTIYF. DNA of the CDR3: TGTGCCAGTAGTCCCCACAAGGGAAACACCATATATTTT.

The chain carries TRBV4-1 and TRBJ2-3; D is perhaps TRBD2 (6 bases). The germline V and J ends were trimmed by 3 bases and 2 bases, with 9 bases remaining between them. Germline V gene sequence: CDR1 MGHRA, CDR2 YSYEKL. The CDR3 runs 14 residues. The CDR3 nucleotides are TGCGCCAGCAGCCAGGCGGGGTCCACAGATACGCAGTATTTT. Translated: CASSQAGSTDTQYF.

The chain uses TRBV18 and TRBJ1-1; no clear D. The CDR3 contains 16 residues. Trimming removed 3 bases at V and 2 bases at J, with 16 bases between. Germline CDR1 reads KGHSH; CDR2 reads LQKENI. The CDR3 region has the DNA TGTGCCAGCTCACCCCAAAACACGGGATTCAACACTGAAGCTTTCTTT. The encoded protein is CASSPQNTGFNTEAFF.

This clone was counted many times. The DNA is left out, because the CDR3 cannot be placed on it with certainty; the CDR3 is given as TCRdb lists it. The chain has TRBV7-3 and TRBJ2-5; the D segment call TRBD2 is taken from the table without a DNA check. From germline, CDR1 is SGHTA and CDR2 FQGTGA. Including both end residues, the CDR3 is 15 amino acids long. The CDR3: CASSPVLGVKETQYF.

The chain employs TRBV28 and TRBJ1-1, with D possibly TRBD1 on 6 matching bases. The CDR3 contains 15 residues. With 6 bases removed from V and 0 bases from J, the gap between germline ends came to 14 bases. Germline V gene lookup returns CDR1 MDHEN and CDR2 SYDVKM. CDR3 DNA: TGTGCCAGCAGCAAAATGGGGGCAGTGAACACTGAAGCTTTCTTT. It specifies CASSKMGAVNTEAFF. The whole variable domain, filled in from reference TRBV28 and TRBJ1-1, reads DVKVTQSSRYLVKRTGEKVFLECVQDMDHENMFWYRQDPGLGLRLIYFSYDVKMKEKGDIPEGYSVSREKKERFSLILESASTNQTSMYLCASSKMGAVNTEAFFGQGTRLTVV.

This clone was observed a single time. V and J are TRBV10-3 and TRBJ2-7; 9 bases agree with TRBD1. With V trimmed by 6 bases and J by 2 bases, 8 bases remained unmatched. The CDR3 runs 15 residues. CDR1 and CDR2 (germline): ENHRY, SYGVKD. The CDR3 nucleotides are TGTGCCATCAGGTACGGGACAGGGCCTCCCTACGAGCAGTACTTC. Amino acid sequence: CAIRYGTGPPYEQYF.

V gene TRBV4-1 combines with J gene TRBJ2-1, with 9 bases identical to TRBD2. The CDR3 is made up of 16 amino acids. Trimming took 4 bases from V and 4 from J; bases not matched to a gene: 8. Germline V gene sequence: CDR1 MGHRA, CDR2 YSYEKL. The CDR3: CASSLPSGRTYNEQFF. CDR3 DNA: TGCGCCAGCAGCCTACCGAGCGGGAGGACTTACAATGAGCAGTTCTTC.

CDR3: CASSLFSQDEQYF. The CDR3 region has the DNA TGTGCCAGCAGCTTATTCTCCCAGGACGAGCAGTACTTC. This chain connects TRBV7-9 to TRBJ2-7; no clear D gene. In germline, CDR1 is SEHNR, CDR2 FQNEAQ (reference sequence). Trimming removed 2 bases from V and 5 bases from J, with 10 bases in between. CDR3 length equals 13 residues.

This clone was found a few times. V and J are TRBV7-9 and TRBJ1-2; 9 positions agree with TRBD1. Germline CDR1 is SEHNR and CDR2 is FQNEAQ (reference sequence). The CDR3 has 16 amino acids. Losses at the gene ends were 1 base for V and 1 base for J; bases not matched to a gene: 4. As DNA, the CDR3 is TGTGCCAGCAGCTTAGTCGGGGACAGGGATAACTATGGCTACACCTTC. Protein sequence: CASSLVGDRDNYGYTF. Drawing the rest from reference TRBV7-9 and TRBJ1-2, the complete variable domain is DTGVSQNPRHKITKRGQNVTFRCDPISEHNRLYWYRQTLGQGPEFLTYFQNEAQLEKSRLLSDRFSAERPKGSFSTLEIQRTEQGDSAMYLCASSLVGDRDNYGYTFGSGTRLTVV.